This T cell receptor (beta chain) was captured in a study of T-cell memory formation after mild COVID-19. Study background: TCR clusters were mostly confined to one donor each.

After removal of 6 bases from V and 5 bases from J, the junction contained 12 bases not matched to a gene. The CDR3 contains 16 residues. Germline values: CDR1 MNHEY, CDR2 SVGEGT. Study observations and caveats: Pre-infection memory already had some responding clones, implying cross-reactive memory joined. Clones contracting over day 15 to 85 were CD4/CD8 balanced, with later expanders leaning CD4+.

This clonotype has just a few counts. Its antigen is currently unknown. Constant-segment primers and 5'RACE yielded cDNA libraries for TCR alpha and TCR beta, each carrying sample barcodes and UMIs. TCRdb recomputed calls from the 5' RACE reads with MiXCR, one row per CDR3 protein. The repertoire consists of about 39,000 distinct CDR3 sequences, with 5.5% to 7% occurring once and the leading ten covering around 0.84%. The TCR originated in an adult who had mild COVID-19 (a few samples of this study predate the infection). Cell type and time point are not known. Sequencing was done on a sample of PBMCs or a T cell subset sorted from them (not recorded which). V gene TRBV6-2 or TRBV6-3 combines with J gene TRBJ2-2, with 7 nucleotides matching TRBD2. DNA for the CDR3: TGTGCCAGCAGGCCTCACGGGCGGGAGTTAACCGGGGAGCTGTTTTTT. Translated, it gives CASRPHGRELTGELFF.